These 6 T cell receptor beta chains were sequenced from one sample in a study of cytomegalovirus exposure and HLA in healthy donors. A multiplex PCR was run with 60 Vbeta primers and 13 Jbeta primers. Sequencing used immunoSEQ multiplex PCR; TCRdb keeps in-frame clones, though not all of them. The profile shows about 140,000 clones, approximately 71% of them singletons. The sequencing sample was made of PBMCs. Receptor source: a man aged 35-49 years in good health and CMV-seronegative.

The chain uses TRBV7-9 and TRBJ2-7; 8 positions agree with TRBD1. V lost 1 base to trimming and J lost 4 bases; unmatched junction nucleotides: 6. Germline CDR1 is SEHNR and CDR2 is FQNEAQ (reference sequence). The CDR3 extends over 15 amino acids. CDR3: CASSLVQDRAYEQYF. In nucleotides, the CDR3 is TGTGCCAGCAGCTTAGTGCAGGACAGGGCGTACGAGCAGTACTTC.

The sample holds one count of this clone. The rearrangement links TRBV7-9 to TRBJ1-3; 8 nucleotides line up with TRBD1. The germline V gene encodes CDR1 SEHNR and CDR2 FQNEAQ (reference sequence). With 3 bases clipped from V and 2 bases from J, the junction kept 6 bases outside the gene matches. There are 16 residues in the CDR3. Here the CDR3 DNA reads TGTGCCAGCAGCTTGGGGGACAGGTCCACTGGAAACACCATATATTTT. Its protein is CASSLGDRSTGNTIYF.

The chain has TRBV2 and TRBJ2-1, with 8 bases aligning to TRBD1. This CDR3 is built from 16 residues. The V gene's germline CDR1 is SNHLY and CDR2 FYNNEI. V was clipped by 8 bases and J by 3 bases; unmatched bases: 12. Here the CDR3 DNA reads TGTGCCAGCGATCCCTCCACAGGGGGAAACTACAATGAGCAGTTCTTC. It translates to CASDPSTGGNYNEQFF.

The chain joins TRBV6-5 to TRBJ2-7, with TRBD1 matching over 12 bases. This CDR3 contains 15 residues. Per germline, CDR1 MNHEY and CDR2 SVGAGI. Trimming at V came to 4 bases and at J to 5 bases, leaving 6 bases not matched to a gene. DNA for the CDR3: TGTGCCAGCAGTTGGGGGACAGGGGGCCGTGACGAGCAGTACTTC. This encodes CASSWGTGGRDEQYF.

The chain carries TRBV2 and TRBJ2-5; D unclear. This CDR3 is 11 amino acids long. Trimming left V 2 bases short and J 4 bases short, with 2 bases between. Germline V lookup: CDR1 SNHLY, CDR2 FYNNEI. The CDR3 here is CASSERETQYF. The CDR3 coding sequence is TGTGCCAGCAGTGAACGAGAGACCCAGTACTTC.

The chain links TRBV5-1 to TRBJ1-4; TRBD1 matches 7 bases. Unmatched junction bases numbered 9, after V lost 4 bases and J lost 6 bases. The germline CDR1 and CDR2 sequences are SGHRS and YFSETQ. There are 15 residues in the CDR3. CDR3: CASSLETGSDEKLFF. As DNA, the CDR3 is TGCGCCAGCAGCCTAGAGACAGGGTCAGATGAAAAACTGTTTTTT. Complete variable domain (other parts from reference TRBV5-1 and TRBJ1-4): KAGVTQTPRYLIKTRGQQVTLSCSPISGHRSVSWYQQTPGQGLQFLFEYFSETQRNKGNFPGRFSGRQFSNSRSEMNVSTLELGDSALYLCASSLETGSDEKLFFGSGTQLSVL.